A single sample is the source of the 9 T cell receptor beta chains below, sequenced in a study of CD8+ T cells in alopecia areata. Documented treatment: oral pan-JAK inhibitor, 5-10 mg twice daily. Following extraction, RNA underwent reverse transcription to cDNA, which served as the sequencing template. Measured with immunoSEQ multiplex PCR; TCRdb has only the in-frame clones, and not every one. Here the sample spans about 92,000 clones, 40% to 50% being singletons. This specimen consisted of CD8+ T cells sorted from blood, obtained at week 24, from a patient treated with tofacitinib. These receptors were obtained from a human donor with alopecia areata.

The chain joins TRBV5-1 to TRBJ2-5; D remains unclear. The CDR3 contains 13 residues. CDR1 is SGHRS, CDR2 YFSETQ, per germline. Trimming shortened V by 3 bases and J by 5 bases, and 11 bases separated the two germline ends. The CDR3 loop is CASSSIGWETQYF. As DNA, the CDR3 is TGCGCCAGCAGCTCTATAGGGTGGGAGACCCAGTACTTC.

CDR3 bases: TGCAGCGTTCGGACAGGGCACTACTACGAGCAGTACTTC. Translating gives CSVRTGHYYEQYF. This chain uses TRBV29-1 with TRBJ2-7, with 8 positions matching TRBD1. This CDR3 has 13 amino acids. V was clipped by 5 bases and J by 3 bases; unmatched bases: 6. Germline-derived CDR1 and CDR2 are SQVTM and ANQGSEA.

There are a few counts of this clone. The rearrangement uses TRBV19 and TRBJ1-1; the D gene is possibly TRBD1 (5 bases). V lost 1 base and J 10 bases, leaving 10 bases between the germline ends. Germline CDR1 reads LNHDA; CDR2 reads SQIVND (reference sequence). The length of the CDR3 is 12 residues. The CDR3 coding sequence is TGTGCCAGTAGTATAGGGGGCAAAGGAGCTTTCTTT. Amino acid sequence: CASSIGGKGAFF.

This clone was picked up a small number of times. The chain couples TRBV7-9 to TRBJ2-7; D is perhaps TRBD2 (6 bases). The CDR3 extends over 15 amino acids. Looked up from germline, CDR1 is SEHNR and CDR2 is FQNEAQ (reference sequence). V was pared by 4 bases and J by 2 bases, with 15 bases between. The CDR3 region is CASSWVEGPAYEQYF. CDR3 in DNA: TGTGCCAGCAGCTGGGTGGAGGGCCCGGCCTACGAGCAGTACTTC.

This clone has only a few counts. This chain links TRBV29-1 with TRBJ2-7, with a tentative D call TRBD1 (6 bases). Deletions cut 6 bases from V and 6 bases from J, with 12 bases between. The CDR3 is 11 residues long. Germline CDR1 SQVTM, CDR2 ANQGSEA. The CDR3 here is CSVNSGAEQYF. CDR3 nucleotides: TGCAGCGTCAACTCAGGGGCCGAGCAGTACTTC.

In its sample, this clone was seen a few times. The chain combines TRBV27 with TRBJ2-3; possibly TRBD1 for D (6 bases). Looked up from germline, CDR1 is MNHEY and CDR2 is SMNVEV (reference sequence). The CDR3 contains 12 residues. Trimming pared 2 bases from V and 6 bases from J, leaving 6 bases between. The CDR3 nucleotides read TGTGCCAGCAGTTTAAGGGGGGATACGCAGTATTTT. Translated: CASSLRGDTQYF.

The chain combines TRBV29-1 with TRBJ2-2, with 8 bases that match TRBD1. Looked up from germline, CDR1 is SQVTM and CDR2 is ANQGSEA. Germline trimming cut 7 bases from V and 0 bases from J; bases unmatched to any gene: 13. This CDR3 contains 17 residues. The CDR3 region has the DNA TGCAGCGCCGGGTTTGGGACAGGAACTTCGAACACCGGGGAGCTGTTTTTT. Its protein is CSAGFGTGTSNTGELFF.

CDR3 amino acids: CASTETERGDVNEQYF. Written as DNA, the CDR3 is TGTGCCAGCACTGAAACCGAAAGGGGGGACGTTAACGAGCAGTACTTC. The chain uses TRBV9 and TRBJ2-7; D is possibly TRBD1 or TRBD2 (6 bases each). Per the germline V gene, CDR1 is SGDLS and CDR2 is YYNGEE. Trimming pared 6 bases from V and 5 bases from J, leaving 24 bases between. CDR3 length: 16 residues.

This chain uses TRBV5-6 with TRBJ2-7; a possible D gene is TRBD1 (6 bases). The CDR3 runs 14 residues. Trimming removed 8 bases from V and 2 bases from J, with 17 bases in between. The germline gives CDR1 SGHDT, CDR2 YYEEEE. CDR3 sequence: CASSGAGAPYEQYF. The CDR3 nucleotides are TGTGCCAGTTCTGGGGCAGGGGCCCCCTACGAGCAGTACTTC.